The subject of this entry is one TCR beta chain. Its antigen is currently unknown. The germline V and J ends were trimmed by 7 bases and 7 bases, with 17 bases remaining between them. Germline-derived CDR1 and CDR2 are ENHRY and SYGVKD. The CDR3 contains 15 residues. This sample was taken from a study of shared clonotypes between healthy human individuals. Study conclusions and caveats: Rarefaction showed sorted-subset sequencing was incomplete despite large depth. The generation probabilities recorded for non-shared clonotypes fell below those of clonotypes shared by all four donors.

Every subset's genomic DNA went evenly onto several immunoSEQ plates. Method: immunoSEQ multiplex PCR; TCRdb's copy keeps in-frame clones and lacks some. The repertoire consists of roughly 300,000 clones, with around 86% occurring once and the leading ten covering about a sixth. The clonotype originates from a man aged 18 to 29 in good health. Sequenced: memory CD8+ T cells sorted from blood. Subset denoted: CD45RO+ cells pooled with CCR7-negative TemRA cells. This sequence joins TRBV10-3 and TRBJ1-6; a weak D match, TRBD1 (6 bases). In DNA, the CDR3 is TGTGCCATCAACCTAGTAGCTGGGGGCAATTCACCCCTCCACTTT. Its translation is CAINLVAGGNSPLHF.